This T cell receptor beta chain was retrieved from a study of cytomegalovirus exposure and HLA in healthy donors. Study-level findings and limits: Researchers reported from a later analysis that most CMV-associated TCR beta chains appeared HLA-restricted. Later work found that TCR association rates differed between HLA loci; DRB1 had the most and HLA-C the fewest.

PCR employed 60 Vbeta and 13 Jbeta primers. Authors' methods: A later analysis counted approximately 88 million unique TCR beta chains, around 10 million shared. TCRdb keeps only in-frame clones here, not all; method: immunoSEQ multiplex PCR. That table furnishes V, J and clone size, whereas the DNA furnished D and trimming. Among about 130,000 clones listed, over 70% were seen once. With regard to this clone: Its antigen is not known.

Sequencing was performed on PBMCs. The receptor was derived from a woman aged 18-29 years in good health and CMV-seronegative.

CDR3 amino acids: CASSLLGAPGLQYF. The CDR3 DNA follows: TGTGCCAGCAGCTTATTAGGGGCCCCAGGCCTTCAGTACTTC. This chain joins TRBV5-6 and TRBJ2-4, with a weak D call TRBD1 (5 bases). This CDR3 is 14 amino acids long. V was clipped by 2 bases and J by 11 bases, with 17 bases between them. The germline V gene encodes CDR1 SGHDT and CDR2 YYEEEE.